Listed here are 10 T cell receptor beta chains from one sample, sequenced in a study of T cells in Graves' hyperthyroidism and ophthalmopathy. Amplified regions were TCR beta CDR3 sequences from RNA transcripts. HTBI primers were the set used in a first-round RT-PCR of the TCR CDR3. From the multiplex PCR reads, TCRdb called clonotypes with MiXCR, one entry per CDR3 protein. The sample records approximately 490,000 distinct CDR3 sequences, under 25% being singletons. Material: blood. These receptor sequences come from a woman in her 70s with Graves' ophthalmopathy.

This clonotype was seen at least ten times. This sequence joins TRBV7-2 and TRBJ2-3; maybe TRBD2 (5 bases). The length of the CDR3 is 14 residues. V gave up 2 bases and J gave up 1 base, with 7 bases separating them. Germline-derived CDR1 and CDR2 are SGHTA and FQGNSA. As DNA, the CDR3 is TGTGCCAGCAGCTTAAGTAGCGGCACAGATACGCAGTATTTT. Residues: CASSLSSGTDTQYF.

The rearrangement links TRBV27 to TRBJ1-5; D remains unclear. The CDR3 runs to 17 residues. CDR1 and CDR2 from the germline V gene are MNHEY and SMNVEV (reference sequence). V lost 5 bases and J lost 6, with 23 bases in between. CDR3 residues: CASSRTAEIFPGQPQHF. The CDR3 coding sequence is TGTGCCAGCAGTCGAACCGCCGAGATCTTTCCAGGTCAGCCCCAGCATTTT.

This clonotype was detected a few times. The V and J genes are TRBV15 and TRBJ2-3; D may be TRBD1 or TRBD2 (5 bases each). Germline CDR1 LNHNV, CDR2 YYDKDF (reference sequence). Trimming pared 9 bases from V and 6 bases from J, leaving 16 bases between. This CDR3 region has 13 residues. The CDR3 is CATRSQGADTQYF. The CDR3 DNA reads as TGTGCCACTAGGTCCCAGGGAGCGGATACGCAGTATTTT.

The chain employs TRBV7-9 and TRBJ2-1; TRBD2 might be the D (5 bases). V lost 5 bases and J 9 bases, leaving 11 bases between the germline ends. The V gene's germline CDR1 is SEHNR and CDR2 FQNEAQ (reference sequence). The CDR3 length is 12 residues. The CDR3 DNA follows: TGTGCCAGCAGCCACCCCGCGGGTGAGCAGTTCTTC. Translation: CASSHPAGEQFF.

This clonotype was counted at least ten times. V and J are TRBV20-1 and TRBJ2-7; 7 nucleotides line up with TRBD2. Germline values: CDR1 DFQATT, CDR2 SNEGSKA (reference sequence). Losses at the gene ends were 7 bases for V and 0 bases for J; bases not matched to a gene: 3. The CDR3 covers 12 residues. The CDR3 bases are TGCAGTGGCCTAGCGGACTCCTACGAGCAGTACTTC. It encodes CSGLADSYEQYF.

This chain connects TRBV10-3 to TRBJ2-7; D remains ambiguous. The CDR3 sequence is 12 residues long. V lost 3 bases to trimming and J lost 1 base, with 4 bases between them. Germline V gene lookup returns CDR1 ENHRY and CDR2 SYGVKD. The CDR3 sequence is CAISDRSYEQYF. CDR3 nucleotide sequence: TGTGCCATCAGTGATAGGTCCTACGAGCAGTACTTC.

This clonotype was found many times. Relative to the germline gene, one junction end is altered; a read error may explain this. The CDR3 bases are TGTGCCAGCAGTATAAGAACCGGGACAGTCAATTTT. This codes for CASSIRTGTVNF. V gene TRBV12-3 or TRBV12-4 combines with J gene TRBJ1-5, with 7 bases aligning to TRBD1. The CDR3 is 12 amino acids.

The genes are TRBV6-1 and TRBJ1-2; D remains ambiguous. The CDR3 has 14 residues. Germline V lookup: CDR1 MNHNS, CDR2 SASEGT. The germline V and J ends were trimmed by 3 bases and 4 bases, with 12 bases remaining between them. The CDR3, as DNA: TGTGCCAGCAGTGAGGTGAGGAGCCTCTATGGCTACACCTTC. It is translated as CASSEVRSLYGYTF.

This clonotype was detected many times. DNA for the CDR3: TGTGCCACCAGCCCCTCCGGAGTCGCTAACTATGGCTACACCTTC. Translating gives CATSPSGVANYGYTF. The rearrangement uses TRBV24-1 and TRBJ1-2; D ambiguous. Germline CDR1 and CDR2: KGHDR and SFDVKD. The CDR3 runs to 15 residues. The V and J ends lost 7 bases and 0 bases respectively, with 14 bases between them.

In regard to this clonotype: This may be a read error: a much more frequent sequence differs by one nucleotide. The chain couples TRBV12-3 or TRBV12-4 to TRBJ2-7; D possibly matches TRBD1 or TRBD2 (5 bases each). CDR3 length equals 16 residues. CDR3 region: CANSPGPSLGSYEQYF. In DNA, the CDR3 is TGTGCCAACAGTCCGGGACCATCCTTGGGGTCCTACGAGCAGTACTTC.